This paragraph reports one TCR beta chain. This sample was taken from a study of blood T cell repertoires in COVID-19. Study overall: PBMCs, B-cell-depleted T cells, or T cells provided the cDNA or gDNA that made up the material.

Cohorts were determined from participant-reported clinical history. A COVID-19 case was met by exposed participants within 2 weeks before study entry. The protocol was immunoSEQ multiplex PCR, while the TCRdb copy is restricted to in-frame clones and leaves out a portion. This table has fewer than 400,000 clones, 75% to 90% appearing once. This receptor was taken from a woman in her 30s who had been exposed to COVID-19. Sequencing was carried out using PBMCs or T cells enriched from blood (not recorded which).

The CDR3 loop is CASSPDSSNEKLFF. CDR3 bases: TGCGCCAGCAGTCCGGACAGCTCTAATGAAAAACTGTTTTTT. The rearrangement joins TRBV5-1 to TRBJ1-4, with a tentative D call TRBD1 (6 bases). Per germline, CDR1 SGHRS and CDR2 YFSETQ. This CDR3 has 14 residues. Trimming removed 5 bases at V and 3 bases at J, with 11 bases between.